This T cell receptor beta chain is from a study of CD8 T cells in Susac syndrome. Study observations and caveats: The study conceded that its TCR sequencing and HLA analysis involved relatively few individuals.

Concerning this clonotype itself: The antigen is unknown.

About 0.5 to 1 ug RNA was reverse transcribed with random hexamers. TCRdb recomputed calls from the immunoSEQ multiplex PCR reads with MiXCR, one row per CDR3 protein. Of 400,000 or so distinct CDR3 sequences listed, 75% to 90% are singletons. The CDR3 sequence is 16 residues long. Per germline, CDR1 MGHRA and CDR2 YSYEKL. Between the trimmed V and J ends, which lost 1 base and 1 base, there was a span of 13 bases. This TCR was recovered from a human donor with multiple sclerosis. The rearrangement links TRBV4-1 to TRBJ1-1; perhaps TRBD1 as D (5 bases). Sample: CD8+ T cells from PBMCs. CDR3 coding DNA: TGCGCCAGCAGCCAAGGGGGCGGGGTGAGGAACACTGAAGCTTTCTTT. Its protein product is CASSQGGGVRNTEAFF.